One sample yielded the 21 T cell receptor beta chains listed below, sequenced in a study of radiation and T cells in renal cell carcinoma. Sequencing was performed with immunoSEQ multiplex PCR; in TCRdb, only in-frame clones are kept and a portion is missing. The sample carries about 130,000 clones, approximately 78% recorded once. The time point was: blood 2 weeks post-SBRT. Treatment of the sample: 15 Gy SBRT to primary tumor, nephrectomy 4 weeks later. This material consisted of blood, taken from a patient whose treatment included radiotherapy and nephrectomy. These receptors were taken from a woman aged 55 to 70 with renal cell carcinoma.

The CDR3 sequence is CAVRDSIHNEQFF. CDR3 DNA: TGTGCCGTAAGGGACAGTATCCACAATGAGCAGTTCTTC. The rearrangement links TRBV6-5 to TRBJ2-1; 7 positions agree with TRBD1. With V trimmed by 11 bases and J by 5 bases, 9 bases remained unmatched. The CDR3 is 13 residues long. Looked up from germline, CDR1 is MNHEY and CDR2 is SVGAGI.

The CDR3 nucleotides are TGTGCCAGCAGTGTTTTCACCGGACGGGATCAGCCCCAGCATTTT. Translating it yields CASSVFTGRDQPQHF. The rearrangement joins TRBV2 to TRBJ1-5; D not resolved. Trimming removed 4 bases from V and 5 bases from J, with 15 bases in between. Germline V gene data show CDR1 as SNHLY and CDR2 as FYNNEI. CDR3 length: 15 amino acids.

In this sample, this clone turned up many times. The CDR3 DNA reads as TGTGCCAGTAGTATACGCAGGGGTAACTATGGCTACACCTTC. Translating gives CASSIRRGNYGYTF. This rearrangement joins TRBV19 to TRBJ1-2, with D perhaps TRBD1 (6 bases). This CDR3 has 14 amino acids. The V end was cut by 2 bases, the J end by 1 base, with 8 bases between. The germline V gene encodes CDR1 LNHDA and CDR2 SQIVND (reference sequence).

The gene calls are TRBV7-2 and TRBJ2-1, with 10 bases lining up with TRBD1. The CDR3 has 15 residues. CDR1 and CDR2 from the germline V gene are SGHTA and FQGNSA. Trimming cost V 5 bases and J 6 bases; bases outside gene matches: 7. The CDR3 sequence is CASSPDRGYSNEQFF. CDR3 DNA sequence: TGTGCCAGCAGCCCGGACAGGGGGTATAGCAATGAGCAGTTCTTC. The entire variable domain, with the rest obtained from reference TRBV7-2 and TRBJ2-1, is as follows: GAGVSQSPSNKVTEKGKDVELRCDPISGHTALYWYRQSLGQGLEFLIYFQGNSAPDKSGLPSDRFSAERTGGSVSTLTIQRTQQEDSAVYLCASSPDRGYSNEQFFGPGTRLTVL.

The chain joins TRBV15 to TRBJ2-1; TRBD2 matches 11 bases. J lost 4 bases, V lost 3 bases, and 2 bases had no gene match. This CDR3 region has 15 residues. Germline V CDR1 and CDR2: LNHNV, YYDKDF (reference sequence). The CDR3: CATSRTSGDYNEQFF. CDR3 sequence (DNA): TGTGCCACCAGCAGGACTAGCGGGGATTACAATGAGCAGTTCTTC.

The V call is TRBV2, the J call TRBJ1-2; the D gene is possibly TRBD1 (5 bases). Germline CDR1 is SNHLY and CDR2 is FYNNEI. V lost 2 bases to trimming and J lost 6 bases, with 16 bases between them. The CDR3 runs 15 residues. CDR3 region: CASSETAGIVDGYTF. CDR3 bases: TGTGCCAGCAGTGAAACGGCAGGGATCGTCGATGGCTACACCTTC.

The chain employs TRBV6-1 and TRBJ1-6; no clear D gene. The CDR3 covers 15 residues. Germline V gene lookup returns CDR1 MNHNS and CDR2 SASEGT. The germline V and J ends were trimmed by 4 bases and 6 bases, with 13 bases remaining between them. CDR3: CASSGSSDRNSPLHF. The CDR3 DNA follows: TGTGCCAGCAGTGGCTCGTCTGACCGTAATTCACCCCTCCACTTT.

The CDR3 nucleotides are TGTGCCAGTACCGTACAGGGAGCTTACAATGAGCAGTTCTTC. This codes for CASTVQGAYNEQFF. The rearrangement uses TRBV19 and TRBJ2-1, with a possible D match to TRBD1 (6 bases). CDR3 length: 14 residues. V was shortened by 7 bases and J by 4 bases, with 14 bases between the two germline ends. CDR1 is LNHDA and CDR2 is SQIVND in the germline V gene (reference sequence).

Worth noting for this clone: Different DNA sequences within this sample yield the same CDR3. This chain links TRBV6-6 with TRBJ1-4, with D uncertain. Trimming took 5 bases from V and 5 from J, leaving 3 bases between them. The length of the CDR3 is 11 residues. CDR1 is MNHNY and CDR2 is SVGAGI in the germline V gene (reference sequence). The DNA of the CDR3 is TGTGCCAGCAGTGTGAATGAAAAACTGTTTTTT. It is translated as CASSVNEKLFF.

This clone was found once. This rearrangement joins TRBV5-1 to TRBJ1-3, with 7 bases identical to TRBD1. The trim removed 0 bases at V and 0 bases at J, leaving 6 bases unmatched. The CDR3 runs to 17 residues. CDR1 SGHRS and CDR2 YFSETQ come from the germline V gene. The CDR3 loop reads CASSLGTGWSSGNTIYF. CDR3 nucleotide sequence: TGCGCCAGCAGCTTGGGGACAGGCTGGTCCTCTGGAAACACCATATATTTT.

V is TRBV18 and J is TRBJ1-1; D is uncertain. The germline gives CDR1 KGHSH, CDR2 LQKENI. The CDR3 has 15 residues. V shed 4 bases and J shed 0 bases, with 12 bases lying between them. The CDR3 nucleotides are TGTGCCAGCTCACTCTGGGGAGAATTGAACACTGAAGCTTTCTTT. It encodes CASSLWGELNTEAFF.

This clone was counted a single time. The chain has TRBV7-3 and TRBJ2-7, with 10 bases identical to TRBD1. V gave up 4 bases and J gave up 5 bases; unmatched junction bases: 2. The CDR3 extends over 13 amino acids. CDR1 is SGHTA and CDR2 is FQGTGA in the germline V gene. CDR3 coding DNA: TGTGCCAGCAGCTCGACAGGGGGCAACGAGCAGTACTTC. Protein sequence: CASSSTGGNEQYF.

Concerning this clone itself: The DNA is omitted, as the CDR3 cannot be located on it reliably, and the CDR3 follows TCRdb's listing. The chain couples TRBV21-1 to TRBJ1-1. TRBV21-1 has pseudogene status. Ends included, the CDR3 has 16 residues. The CDR3 here is CASSKGEWGKGTEAFF.

V is TRBV18 and J is TRBJ1-2, with 7 bases lining up with TRBD1. V lost 8 bases to trimming and J lost 0 bases; unmatched junction nucleotides: 12. The CDR3 extends over 16 amino acids. Germline lookup yields CDR1 KGHSH and CDR2 LQKENI. DNA for the CDR3: TGTGCCAGCGCCCGGGACAGAGAACCCCCTAACTATGGCTACACCTTC. Its protein is CASARDREPPNYGYTF. Drawing the rest from reference TRBV18 and TRBJ1-2, the complete variable domain is NAGVMQNPRHLVRRRGQEARLRCSPMKGHSHVYWYRQLPEEGLKFMVYLQKENIIDESGMPKERFSAEFPKEGPSILRIQQVVRGDSAAYFCASARDREPPNYGYTFGSGTRLTVV.

The CDR3 reads CASSYSDPDDGYGYTF. CDR3 coding DNA: TGTGCCAGCAGTTACTCAGACCCCGACGATGGCTATGGCTACACCTTC. This chain links TRBV6-5 with TRBJ1-2, with D uncertain. The CDR3 consists of 16 residues. Per germline, CDR1 MNHEY and CDR2 SVGAGI. V was shortened by 0 bases and J by 4 bases, with 15 bases between the two germline ends.

This clone has a single count. The CDR3 loop is CASSHWTGLNTEAFF. CDR3 in DNA: TGCGCCAGCAGCCATTGGACAGGGCTGAACACTGAAGCTTTCTTT. This chain uses TRBV4-1 with TRBJ1-1; 8 bases match TRBD1. This CDR3 comprises 15 residues. Germline CDR1 is MGHRA and CDR2 is YSYEKL. The V and J ends lost 3 bases and 0 bases, in that order; junction bases with no gene match: 3.

This clone came up a few times. The rearrangement uses TRBV2 and TRBJ2-3, with 7 positions matching TRBD2. The CDR3 totals 15 residues. Trimming took 7 bases from V and 3 from J; bases not matched to a gene: 10. From germline, CDR1 is SNHLY and CDR2 FYNNEI. The CDR3: CASKFRVAGTDTQYF. The CDR3 DNA sequence: TGTGCCAGCAAGTTCAGGGTAGCGGGTACAGATACGCAGTATTTT.

On this clone itself: At one end the junction does not follow the germline gene, possibly because of a read error. The chain carries TRBV18 and TRBJ1-4; possibly TRBD1 for D (5 bases). The germline CDR1 and CDR2 sequences are KGHSH and LQKENI. The CDR3 extends over 13 amino acids. CDR3 in DNA: TGTGCCAGCTCTCCACAGGTTAATGAAAAACTGTTTTTT. Protein sequence: CASSPQVNEKLFF.

This clone was seen more than once but under ten times. V usage is TRBV7-6 and J usage is TRBJ1-1; no definite D call. The CDR3 is made up of 14 amino acids. Germline V CDR1 and CDR2: SGHVS, FNYEAQ. V lost 2 bases and J lost 1, with 8 bases in between. The CDR3 sequence: CASSLWAENTEAFF. CDR3 sequence (DNA): TGTGCCAGCAGCTTATGGGCGGAGAACACTGAAGCTTTCTTT.

The rearrangement links TRBV29-1 to TRBJ1-1; the match to TRBD1 covers 8 bases. CDR3 size: 13 residues. Germline CDR1 and CDR2: SQVTM and ANQGSEA. Germline trimming cut 7 bases from V and 4 bases from J; bases unmatched to any gene: 8. CDR3 coding DNA: TGCAGCGGCACAGGGGGAAGGAGCACTGAAGCTTTCTTT. Translation: CSGTGGRSTEAFF.

This clone was picked up one time. The chain joins TRBV9 to TRBJ2-3; no clear D gene. Germline CDR1 SGDLS, CDR2 YYNGEE. Trimming removed 4 bases at V and 6 bases at J, with 9 bases between. The CDR3 consists of 12 residues. This chain's CDR3 is CASSPQEDTQYF. The DNA of the CDR3 is TGTGCCAGCAGCCCGCAAGAGGATACGCAGTATTTT.